The subject of this entry is one T cell receptor (beta chain). The CDR3 is 16 amino acids. Germline loops: CDR1 SGDLS, CDR2 YYNGEE. V shed 0 bases and J 3 bases; nucleotides not matched to a gene: 3. The data derive from a study of blood T cell repertoires in COVID-19. Participant age was about 18 to 89 years, and participants resided in fewer than 25 US areas. No more than 2 weeks before study entry, exposed participants had met a case of COVID-19. TCRdb keeps only in-frame clones here, not all; method: immunoSEQ multiplex PCR. Of some 340,000 clones in the sample, approximately 90% were seen once. This sequence joins TRBV9 and TRBJ2-3; TRBD1 matches at 11 bases. Sequencing was carried out using PBMCs or T cells enriched from blood (not recorded which). The TCR was taken from a woman in her 30s who had been exposed to COVID-19. CDR3 bases: TGTGCCAGCAGCGTAGGAGGGACAGGGGGAACAGATACGCAGTATTTT. Its translation: CASSVGGTGGTDTQYF.